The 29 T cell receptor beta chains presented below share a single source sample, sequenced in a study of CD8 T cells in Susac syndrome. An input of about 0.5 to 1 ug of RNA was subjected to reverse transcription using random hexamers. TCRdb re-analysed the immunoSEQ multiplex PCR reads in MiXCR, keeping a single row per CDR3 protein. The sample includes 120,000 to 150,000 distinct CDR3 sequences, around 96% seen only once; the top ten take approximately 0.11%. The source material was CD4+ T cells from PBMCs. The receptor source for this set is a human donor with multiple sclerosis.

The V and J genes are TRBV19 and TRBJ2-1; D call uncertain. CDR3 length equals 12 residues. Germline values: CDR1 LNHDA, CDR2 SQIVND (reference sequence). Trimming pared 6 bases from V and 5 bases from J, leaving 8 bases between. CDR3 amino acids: CASRKENNEQFF. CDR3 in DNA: TGTGCCAGTAGGAAAGAGAACAATGAGCAGTTCTTC.

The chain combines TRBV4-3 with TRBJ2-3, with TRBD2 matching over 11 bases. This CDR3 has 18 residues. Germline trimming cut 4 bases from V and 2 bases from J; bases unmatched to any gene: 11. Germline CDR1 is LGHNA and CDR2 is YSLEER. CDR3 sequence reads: CASSLSAPSGGNTDTQYF. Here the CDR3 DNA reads TGCGCCAGCAGCCTATCCGCACCTAGCGGGGGGAACACAGATACGCAGTATTTT.

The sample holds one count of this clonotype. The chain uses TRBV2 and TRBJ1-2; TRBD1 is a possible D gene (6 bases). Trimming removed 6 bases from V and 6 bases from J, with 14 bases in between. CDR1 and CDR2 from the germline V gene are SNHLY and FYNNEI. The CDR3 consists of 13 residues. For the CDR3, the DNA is TGTGCCAGCAGCGGTCAGGGGTTCAATGGCTACACCTTC. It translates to CASSGQGFNGYTF.

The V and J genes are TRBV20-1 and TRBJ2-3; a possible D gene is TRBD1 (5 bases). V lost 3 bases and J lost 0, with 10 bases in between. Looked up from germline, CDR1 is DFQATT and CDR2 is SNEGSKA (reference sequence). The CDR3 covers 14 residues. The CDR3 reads CSARRTTSTDTQYF. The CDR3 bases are TGCAGTGCTAGGAGGACAACTAGCACAGATACGCAGTATTTT.

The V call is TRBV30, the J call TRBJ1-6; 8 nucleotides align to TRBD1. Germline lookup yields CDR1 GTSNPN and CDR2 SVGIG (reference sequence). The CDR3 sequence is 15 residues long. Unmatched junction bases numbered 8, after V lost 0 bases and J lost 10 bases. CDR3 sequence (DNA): TGTGCCTGGAGTGTTCGAGGACAGGGAGAATCACCCCTCCACTTT. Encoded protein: CAWSVRGQGESPLHF.

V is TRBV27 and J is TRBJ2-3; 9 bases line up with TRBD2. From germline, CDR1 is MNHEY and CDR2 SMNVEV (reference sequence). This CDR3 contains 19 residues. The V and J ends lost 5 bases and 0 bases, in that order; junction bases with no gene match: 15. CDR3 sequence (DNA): TGTGCCAGCAGTCCGGCTCGGGTAGCGGGGGCCCTGAGCACAGATACGCAGTATTTT. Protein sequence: CASSPARVAGALSTDTQYF.

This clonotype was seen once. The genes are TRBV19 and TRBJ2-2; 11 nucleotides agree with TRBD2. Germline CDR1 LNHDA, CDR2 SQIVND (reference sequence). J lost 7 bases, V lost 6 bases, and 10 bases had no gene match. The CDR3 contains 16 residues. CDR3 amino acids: CASRPTSGRVGGELFF. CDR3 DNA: TGTGCCAGTAGACCAACTAGCGGGAGAGTTGGCGGGGAGCTGTTTTTT.

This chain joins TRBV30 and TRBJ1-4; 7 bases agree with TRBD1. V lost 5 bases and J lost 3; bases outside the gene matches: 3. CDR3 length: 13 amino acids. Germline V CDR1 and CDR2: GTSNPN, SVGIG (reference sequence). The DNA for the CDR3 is TGTGCCTGGGCTGGACAGGCTAATGAAAAACTGTTTTTT. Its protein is CAWAGQANEKLFF. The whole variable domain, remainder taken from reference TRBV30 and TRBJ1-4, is SQTIHQWPATLVQPVGSPLSLECTVEGTSNPNLYWYRQAAGRGLQLLFYSVGIGQISSEVPQNLSASRPQDRQFILSSKKLLLSDSGFYLCAWAGQANEKLFFGSGTQLSVL.

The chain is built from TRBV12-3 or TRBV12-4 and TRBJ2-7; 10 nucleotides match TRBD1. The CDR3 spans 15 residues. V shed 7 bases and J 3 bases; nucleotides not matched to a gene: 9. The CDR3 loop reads CASTSTGQGYYEQYF. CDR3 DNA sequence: TGTGCCAGCACATCGACGGGACAGGGGTACTACGAGCAGTACTTC.

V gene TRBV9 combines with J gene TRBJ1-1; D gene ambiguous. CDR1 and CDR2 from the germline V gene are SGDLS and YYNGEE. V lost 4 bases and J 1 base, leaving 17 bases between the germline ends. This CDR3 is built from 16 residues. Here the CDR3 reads CASSSPLAGRNTEAFF. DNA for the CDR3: TGTGCCAGCAGCTCACCACTCGCGGGCCGGAACACTGAAGCTTTCTTT.

The CDR3, as DNA: TGTGCCAGCAGCTTAGGTAGCGGGAGGTATGAGCAGTTCTTC. This gives the protein CASSLGSGRYEQFF. The rearrangement uses TRBV7-2 and TRBJ2-1; 10 bases fit TRBD2. CDR3 length: 14 amino acids. The V segment lost 1 base and the J segment 8 bases; nucleotides outside the gene matches: 2. Germline-derived CDR1 and CDR2 are SGHTA and FQGNSA.

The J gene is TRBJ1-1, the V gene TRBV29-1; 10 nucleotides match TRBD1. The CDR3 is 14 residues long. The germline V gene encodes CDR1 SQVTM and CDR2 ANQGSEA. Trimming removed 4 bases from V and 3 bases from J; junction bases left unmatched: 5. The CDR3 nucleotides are TGCAGCGTTGCTGACAGGGGGCGGGACACTGAAGCTTTCTTT. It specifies CSVADRGRDTEAFF.

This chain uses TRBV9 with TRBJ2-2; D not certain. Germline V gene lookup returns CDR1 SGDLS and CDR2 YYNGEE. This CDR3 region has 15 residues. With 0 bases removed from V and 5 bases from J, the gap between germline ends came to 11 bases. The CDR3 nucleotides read TGTGCCAGCAGCGTAGTCCAGCAGGAAACCGGGGAGCTGTTTTTT. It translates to CASSVVQQETGELFF.

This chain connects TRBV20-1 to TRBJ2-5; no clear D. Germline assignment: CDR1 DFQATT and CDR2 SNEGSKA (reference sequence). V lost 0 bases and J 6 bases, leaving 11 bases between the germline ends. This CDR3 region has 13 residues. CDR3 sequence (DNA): TGCAGTGCTAGAGAGGAGATGAGGAAGACCCAGTACTTC. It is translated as CSAREEMRKTQYF.

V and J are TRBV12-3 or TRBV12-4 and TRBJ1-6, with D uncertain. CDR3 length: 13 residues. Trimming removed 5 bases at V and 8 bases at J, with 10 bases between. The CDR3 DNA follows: TGTGCCAGCAGTCCATCTCGGGATTCACCCCTCCACTTT. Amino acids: CASSPSRDSPLHF.

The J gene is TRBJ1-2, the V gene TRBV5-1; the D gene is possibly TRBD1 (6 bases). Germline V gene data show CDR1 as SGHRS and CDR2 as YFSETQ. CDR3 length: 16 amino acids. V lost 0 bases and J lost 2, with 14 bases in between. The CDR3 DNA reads TGCGCCAGCAGCTTGGGAACGGGACACCGCAACTATGGCTACACCTTC. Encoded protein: CASSLGTGHRNYGYTF.

CDR3 sequence (DNA): TGCAGTGCTCGTGACAGGGAGATCACAGATACGCAGTATTTT. Protein product: CSARDREITDTQYF. V and J are TRBV20-1 and TRBJ2-3; TRBD1 matches 7 bases. V shed 5 bases, J shed 2 bases, and the junction held 7 bases outside the gene matches. Germline CDR1 and CDR2: DFQATT and SNEGSKA (reference sequence). The CDR3 length is 14 residues.

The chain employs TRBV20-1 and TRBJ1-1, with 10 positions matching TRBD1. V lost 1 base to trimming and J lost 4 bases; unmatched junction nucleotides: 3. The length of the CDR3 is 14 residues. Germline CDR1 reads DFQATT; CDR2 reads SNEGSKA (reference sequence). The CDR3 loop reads CSARGTGGVTEAFF. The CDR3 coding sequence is TGCAGTGCTAGAGGGACAGGGGGTGTCACTGAAGCTTTCTTT.

CDR3 loop: CATSYYNEQFF. CDR3 DNA sequence: TGTGCCACCAGCTATTACAATGAGCAGTTCTTC. V usage is TRBV24-1 and J usage is TRBJ2-1, with no clear D. V was shortened by 7 bases and J by 4 bases, with 4 bases between the two germline ends. The CDR3 runs to 11 residues. Germline CDR1 is KGHDR and CDR2 is SFDVKD.

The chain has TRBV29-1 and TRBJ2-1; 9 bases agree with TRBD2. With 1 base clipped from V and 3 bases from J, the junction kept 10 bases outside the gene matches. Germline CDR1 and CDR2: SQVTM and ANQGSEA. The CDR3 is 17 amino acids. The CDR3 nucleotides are TGCAGCGTTGAAGGGGGTAGCGGGAGCCCTTTCTACAATGAGCAGTTCTTC. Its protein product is CSVEGGSGSPFYNEQFF.

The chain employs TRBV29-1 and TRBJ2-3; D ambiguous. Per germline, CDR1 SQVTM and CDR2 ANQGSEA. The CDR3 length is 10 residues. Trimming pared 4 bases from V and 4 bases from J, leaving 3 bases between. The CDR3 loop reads CSVVPDTQYF. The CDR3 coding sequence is TGCAGCGTTGTCCCAGATACGCAGTATTTT.

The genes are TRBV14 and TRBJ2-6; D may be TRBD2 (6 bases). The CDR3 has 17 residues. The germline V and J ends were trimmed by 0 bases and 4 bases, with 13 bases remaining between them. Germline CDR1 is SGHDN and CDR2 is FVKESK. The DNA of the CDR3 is TGTGCCAGCAGCCAAGATGGACTAAGTCCCGGGGCCAACGTCCTGACTTTC. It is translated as CASSQDGLSPGANVLTF. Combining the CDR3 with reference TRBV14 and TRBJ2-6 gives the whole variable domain EAGVTQFPSHSVIEKGQTVTLRCDPISGHDNLYWYRRVMGKEIKFLLHFVKESKQDESGMPNNRFLAERTGGTYSTLKVQPAELEDSGVYFCASSQDGLSPGANVLTFGAGSRLTVL.

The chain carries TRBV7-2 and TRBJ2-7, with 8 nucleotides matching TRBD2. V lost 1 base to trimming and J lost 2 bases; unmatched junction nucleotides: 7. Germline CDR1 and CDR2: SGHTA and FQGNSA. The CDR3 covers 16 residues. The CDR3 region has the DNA TGTGCCAGCAGCTTAGGGGGACTAGGAGCGGCCTACGAGCAGTACTTC. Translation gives CASSLGGLGAAYEQYF.

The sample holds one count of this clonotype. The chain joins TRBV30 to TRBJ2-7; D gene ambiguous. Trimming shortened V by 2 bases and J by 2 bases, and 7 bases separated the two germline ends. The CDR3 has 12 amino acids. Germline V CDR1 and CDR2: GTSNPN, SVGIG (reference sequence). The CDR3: CAWSPPAYEQYF. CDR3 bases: TGTGCCTGGAGTCCTCCCGCCTACGAGCAGTACTTC.

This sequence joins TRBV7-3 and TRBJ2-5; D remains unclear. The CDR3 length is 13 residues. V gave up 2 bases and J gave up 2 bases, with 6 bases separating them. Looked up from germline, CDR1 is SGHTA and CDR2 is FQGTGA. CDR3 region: CASSLSLQETQYF. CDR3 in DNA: TGTGCCAGCAGCTTATCTCTACAAGAGACCCAGTACTTC.

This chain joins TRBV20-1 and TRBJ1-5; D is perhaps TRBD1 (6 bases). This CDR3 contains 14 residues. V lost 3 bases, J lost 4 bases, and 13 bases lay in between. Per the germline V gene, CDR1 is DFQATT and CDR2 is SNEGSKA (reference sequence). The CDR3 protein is CSASGGTPNQPQHF. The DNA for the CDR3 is TGCAGTGCTAGTGGCGGGACACCAAATCAGCCCCAGCATTTT.

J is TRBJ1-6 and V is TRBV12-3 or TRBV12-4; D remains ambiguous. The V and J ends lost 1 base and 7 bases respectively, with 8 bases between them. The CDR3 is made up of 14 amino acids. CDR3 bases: TGTGCCAGCAGTTTAGTTTGGTTGAATTCACCCCTCCACTTT. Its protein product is CASSLVWLNSPLHF.

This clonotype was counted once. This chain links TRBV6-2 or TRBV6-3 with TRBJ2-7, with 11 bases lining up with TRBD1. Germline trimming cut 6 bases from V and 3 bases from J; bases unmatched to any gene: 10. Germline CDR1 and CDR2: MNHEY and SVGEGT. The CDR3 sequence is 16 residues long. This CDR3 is CASSRTGTGGRYEQYF. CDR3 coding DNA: TGTGCCAGCAGCCGTACCGGGACAGGGGGACGCTACGAGCAGTACTTC.

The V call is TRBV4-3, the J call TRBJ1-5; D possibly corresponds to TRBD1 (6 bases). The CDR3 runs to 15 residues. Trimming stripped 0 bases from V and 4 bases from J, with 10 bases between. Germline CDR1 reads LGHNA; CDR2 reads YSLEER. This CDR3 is CASSQEARGNQPQHF. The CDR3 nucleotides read TGCGCCAGCAGCCAAGAGGCCAGGGGAAATCAGCCCCAGCATTTT.